One sample yielded the 15 T cell receptor beta chains listed below, sequenced in a study of cytomegalovirus exposure and HLA in healthy donors listed by TCRdb under 2017. Libraries were made using the immunoSEQ multiplex PCR assay. The source is immuneACCESS, and TCRdb retained only in-frame sequences with V and J called. Part of the clones is not carried over; for the studies checked, unresolved V genes explain less than half of this, and the remainder is unexplained. The sample data list about 110,000 clones, and roughly nine tenths of these were observed just once. The leading ten clones occupy over 1.5% of the sample. The sequencing input was PBMCs. These receptors were collected from a woman aged 18-29 years in good health and CMV-seronegative.

The chain recombines TRBV5-1 with TRBJ2-3; 7 nucleotides line up with TRBD1. Trimming took 4 bases from V and 5 from J; bases not matched to a gene: 4. The germline V gene encodes CDR1 SGHRS and CDR2 YFSETQ. The CDR3 sequence is 13 residues long. CDR3 protein: CASSADREDTQYF. The CDR3 nucleotides read TGCGCCAGCAGCGCCGACAGGGAAGATACGCAGTATTTT. Variable domain in full (rest from reference TRBV5-1 and TRBJ2-3): KAGVTQTPRYLIKTRGQQVTLSCSPISGHRSVSWYQQTPGQGLQFLFEYFSETQRNKGNFPGRFSGRQFSNSRSEMNVSTLELGDSALYLCASSADREDTQYFGPGTRLTVL.

J is TRBJ1-1 and V is TRBV28, with 9 bases lining up with TRBD1. This CDR3 contains 16 residues. From germline, CDR1 is MDHEN and CDR2 SYDVKM. V gave up 5 bases and J gave up 0 bases; unmatched junction bases: 7. The CDR3 loop is CASSPGTGIMNTEAFF. The CDR3 DNA follows: TGTGCCAGCAGTCCTGGGACAGGGATCATGAACACTGAAGCTTTCTTT. The full variable domain, completed using reference TRBV28 and TRBJ1-1, is DVKVTQSSRYLVKRTGEKVFLECVQDMDHENMFWYRQDPGLGLRLIYFSYDVKMKEKGDIPEGYSVSREKKERFSLILESASTNQTSMYLCASSPGTGIMNTEAFFGQGTRLTVV.

The V call is TRBV11-1, the J call TRBJ2-7; tentatively, D is TRBD1 (5 bases). Looked up from germline, CDR1 is SGHAT and CDR2 is FQDESV (reference sequence). The V end lost 1 base, the J end lost 2 bases, and 9 bases lay between the germline ends. The CDR3 covers 14 residues. The CDR3 here is CASSLVAGTYEQYF. In DNA, the CDR3 is TGTGCCAGCAGCTTAGTCGCAGGGACCTACGAGCAGTACTTC. Drawing the rest from reference TRBV11-1 and TRBJ2-7, the complete variable domain is EAEVAQSPRYKITEKSQAVAFWCDPISGHATLYWYRQILGQGPELLVQFQDESVVDDSQLPKDRFSAERLKGVDSTLKIQPAELGDSAMYLCASSLVAGTYEQYFGPGTRLTVT.

This chain uses TRBV19 with TRBJ1-2; 10 bases fit TRBD1. The length of the CDR3 is 15 residues. V gave up 5 bases and J gave up 5 bases; unmatched junction bases: 8. Germline lookup yields CDR1 LNHDA and CDR2 SQIVND (reference sequence). This chain's CDR3 is CASSASGTGEYGYTF. The DNA of the CDR3 is TGTGCCAGTAGTGCCTCCGGGACAGGGGAATATGGCTACACCTTC.

The chain employs TRBV6-6 and TRBJ2-3; D ambiguous. The CDR3 is made up of 14 amino acids. V dropped 2 bases and J dropped 4 bases, with 10 bases sitting between them. Germline CDR1 and CDR2: MNHNY and SVGAGI (reference sequence). The CDR3 loop is CASSYPGTADTQYF. The CDR3, as DNA: TGTGCCAGCAGTTACCCGGGTACCGCAGATACGCAGTATTTT.

The CDR3 is CSPVEVGQYF. Here the CDR3 DNA reads TGCAGCCCGGTGGAGGTCGGGCAGTACTTC. This chain connects TRBV20-1 to TRBJ2-7; TRBD2 might be the D (5 bases). The CDR3 covers 10 residues. Germline loops: CDR1 DFQATT, CDR2 SNEGSKA (reference sequence).

This rearrangement joins TRBV7-2 to TRBJ2-7; 10 nucleotides agree with TRBD1. This CDR3 has 14 residues. After removal of 5 bases from V and 3 bases from J, the junction contained 4 bases not matched to a gene. Germline CDR1 and CDR2: SGHTA and FQGNSA. This chain's CDR3 is CASSRTGGGYEQYF. DNA of the CDR3: TGTGCCAGCAGCCGGACAGGGGGGGGCTACGAGCAGTACTTC.

This clone was detected once. The chain is built from TRBV7-6 and TRBJ2-7; a possible D gene is TRBD1 (5 bases). CDR3 length: 13 residues. V lost 2 bases and J 2 bases, leaving 7 bases between the germline ends. Germline assignment: CDR1 SGHVS and CDR2 FNYEAQ. The CDR3 protein is CASSLQGPYEQYF. The CDR3 DNA sequence: TGTGCCAGCAGCTTACAGGGCCCCTACGAGCAGTACTTC. Looking up the rest from reference TRBV7-6 and TRBJ2-7 gives the full variable domain: GAGVSQSPRYKVTKRGQDVALRCDPISGHVSLYWYRQALGQGPEFLTYFNYEAQQDKSGLPNDRFSAERPEGSISTLTIQRTEQRDSAMYRCASSLQGPYEQYFGPGTRLTVT.

The V call is TRBV6-4, the J call TRBJ2-1; 9 nucleotides agree with TRBD2. Trimming at V came to 8 bases and at J to 6 bases, leaving 8 bases not matched to a gene. The CDR3 length is 14 residues. Germline CDR1 MRHNA, CDR2 SNTAGT. CDR3 residues: CASSNVAGVNEQFF. The CDR3 nucleotides read TGTGCCAGCTCGAATGTAGCGGGAGTCAATGAGCAGTTCTTC.

The chain carries TRBV15 and TRBJ1-3; D remains unclear. The CDR3 has 14 amino acids. V was pared by 1 base and J by 8 bases, with 12 bases between. The germline V gene encodes CDR1 LNHNV and CDR2 YYDKDF (reference sequence). The CDR3 is CATSRVDSKDTIYF. As DNA, the CDR3 is TGTGCCACCAGCAGAGTGGACTCTAAGGACACCATATATTTT. The full variable domain, completed using reference TRBV15 and TRBJ1-3, is DAMVIQNPRYQVTQFGKPVTLSCSQTLNHNVMYWYQQKSSQAPKLLFHYYDKDFNNEADTPDNFQSRRPNTSFCFLDIRSPGLGDTAMYLCATSRVDSKDTIYFGEGSWLTVV.

The gene calls are TRBV9 and TRBJ2-7; no clear D gene. The CDR3 sequence is 14 residues long. V gave up 0 bases and J gave up 1 base, with 8 bases separating them. CDR1 is SGDLS, CDR2 YYNGEE, per germline. The CDR3 loop is CASSVVPYSYEQYF. DNA for the CDR3: TGTGCCAGCAGCGTAGTCCCCTATTCCTACGAGCAGTACTTC.

The chain uses TRBV28 and TRBJ2-1, with TRBD1 identical over 11 bases. The CDR3 has 13 amino acids. Losses at the gene ends were 8 bases for V and 8 bases for J; bases not matched to a gene: 5. Germline V gene lookup returns CDR1 MDHEN and CDR2 SYDVKM. Here the CDR3 reads CASRRTGGDEQFF. CDR3 DNA: TGTGCCAGCCGAAGGACAGGGGGCGATGAGCAGTTCTTC.

This sequence joins TRBV27 and TRBJ2-7, with 7 bases aligning to TRBD1. Germline V lookup: CDR1 MNHEY, CDR2 SMNVEV (reference sequence). After removal of 6 bases from V and 5 bases from J, the junction contained 13 bases not matched to a gene. This CDR3 spans 15 amino acids. CDR3 sequence: CASSPPGTEGNEQYF. In DNA form, the CDR3 reads TGTGCCAGCAGCCCCCCAGGGACAGAGGGTAACGAGCAGTACTTC.

V usage is TRBV27 and J usage is TRBJ2-7; D might be TRBD2 (5 bases). CDR3 length: 13 amino acids. CDR1 MNHEY and CDR2 SMNVEV come from the germline V gene (reference sequence). CDR3: CAPERESSYEQYF. The DNA for the CDR3 is TGTGCGCCGGAGAGGGAGAGCTCCTACGAGCAGTACTTC.

The gene calls are TRBV19 and TRBJ1-1; 7 bases fit TRBD1. The CDR3 is 16 amino acids. Looked up from germline, CDR1 is LNHDA and CDR2 is SQIVND (reference sequence). J was trimmed by 3 bases and V by 4 bases; bases with no gene match: 11. CDR3 sequence (DNA): TGTGCCAGTAGTAAGTACCCCGGACAGGACGACACTGAAGCTTTCTTT. Encoded protein: CASSKYPGQDDTEAFF.